This T cell receptor (beta chain) appears in the sequencing data of a study of Ad26.COV2.S vaccination and SARS-CoV-2 variants. Study as a whole: Trial arm assignment for the donor was COV1001 Ad26.COV2.S. Doses of Ad26.COV2.S were injected into muscle once or twice, 56 days apart. General study findings and limits: Total responses of T cells may have been underestimated by the analyses of TCR breadth and depth.

Specified treatment: about 20 received Ad26.COV2.S at low or high dose, single or two shots; 5 received placebo; per-sample allocation not given. The investigators took samples on day 63 after the first vaccine or placebo injection. An Ad26 vector carrying the Wuhan-strain SARS-CoV-2 spike served as the vaccine. Sequenced by immunoSEQ multiplex PCR; TCRdb stores in-frame clones only, minus some. Counted here are approximately 350,000 clones, roughly 87% occurring once; the ten biggest clones make up around 3.6%. Germline assignment: CDR1 SGHNT and CDR2 YYREEE (reference sequence). V trimming: 5 bases; J trimming: 7 bases; junction bases outside the gene matches: 14. The CDR3 runs to 15 residues. A word on this clone: Its antigen is unidentified.

This clonotype was obtained from a person between 18 and 65 years old who received the Ad26.COV2.S COVID-19 vaccine or a placebo. This chain connects TRBV5-4 to TRBJ2-7; 8 bases fit TRBD1. The sequencing used peripheral blood, collected in a trial of Ad26.COV2.S vaccine versus placebo. The CDR3 sequence is CASSEINRGEKEQYF. The CDR3 region has the DNA TGTGCCAGCAGTGAAATTAACAGGGGGGAGAAGGAGCAGTACTTC. Full variable domain (remainder filled in from reference TRBV5-4 and TRBJ2-7): ETGVTQSPTHLIKTRGQQVTLRCSSQSGHNTVSWYQQALGQGPQFIFQYYREEENGRGNFPPRFSGLQFPNYSSELNVNALELDDSALYLCASSEINRGEKEQYFGPGTRLTVT.